These 14 T cell receptor beta chains originate from one sample sequenced in a study of cytomegalovirus exposure and HLA in healthy donors. PCR primers comprised 60 Vbeta and 13 Jbeta primers. The protocol was immunoSEQ multiplex PCR, while the TCRdb copy is restricted to in-frame clones and leaves out a portion. The sample shows roughly 150,000 clones, approximately 77% of them seen only once. The specimen sequenced was PBMCs. These receptors came from a man aged 18 to 30 in good health and CMV-seronegative.

This chain joins TRBV19 and TRBJ2-5; weak D call: TRBD1 (6 bases). Germline CDR1 is LNHDA and CDR2 is SQIVND (reference sequence). Trimming stripped 0 bases from V and 1 base from J, with 12 bases between. The CDR3 sequence is 16 residues long. This CDR3 reads CASSIEGATTQETQYF. The CDR3 DNA reads as TGTGCCAGTAGTATAGAGGGGGCAACTACCCAAGAGACCCAGTACTTC. Variable domain in full (rest from reference TRBV19 and TRBJ2-5): DGGITQSPKYLFRKEGQNVTLSCEQNLNHDAMYWYRQDPGQGLRLIYYSQIVNDFQKGDIAEGYSVSREKKESFPLTVTSAQKNPTAFYLCASSIEGATTQETQYFGPGTRLLVL.

The chain joins TRBV9 to TRBJ1-2; 10 bases align to TRBD1. V trimming: 0 bases; J trimming: 6 bases; junction bases outside the gene matches: 5. Looked up from germline, CDR1 is SGDLS and CDR2 is YYNGEE. The CDR3 has 15 amino acids. The DNA for the CDR3 is TGTGCCAGCAGCGTAGTCCCGACAGGGGGCGATGGCTACACCTTC. Protein: CASSVVPTGGDGYTF. Drawing the rest from reference TRBV9 and TRBJ1-2, the complete variable domain is DSGVTQTPKHLITATGQRVTLRCSPRSGDLSVYWYQQSLDQGLQFLIQYYNGEERAKGNILERFSAQQFPDLHSELNLSSLELGDSALYFCASSVVPTGGDGYTFGSGTRLTVV.

The table lists this clone with a count of one. The rearrangement uses TRBV2 and TRBJ2-7; the D gene is possibly TRBD2 (6 bases). The ends were cut back, 6 bases at V and 4 bases at J, with 22 bases in the middle. This CDR3 is built from 16 residues. CDR1 and CDR2 (germline): SNHLY, FYNNEI. In DNA, the CDR3 is TGTGCCAGCAGGGCGGGAACCTGGGACGGGCAATACGAGCAGTACTTC. Translation gives CASRAGTWDGQYEQYF.

The chain employs TRBV6-1 and TRBJ2-7; 13 nucleotides line up with TRBD2. The V segment lost 6 bases and the J segment 5 bases; nucleotides outside the gene matches: 7. CDR3 length: 15 residues. The germline V gene encodes CDR1 MNHNS and CDR2 SASEGT. The CDR3 sequence: CASSPTSGRADEQYF. The CDR3 bases are TGTGCCAGCAGCCCCACTAGCGGGAGGGCCGACGAGCAGTACTTC.

The chain couples TRBV2 to TRBJ2-3; maybe TRBD1 (6 bases). This CDR3 has 12 residues. The V end was cut by 7 bases, the J end by 15 bases, with 20 bases between. CDR1 SNHLY and CDR2 FYNNEI come from the germline V gene. CDR3 sequence: CASTLTQGREYF. CDR3 in DNA: TGTGCCAGCACCCTTACACAGGGAAGGGAATATTTT.

This chain uses TRBV28 with TRBJ1-1; a weak D match, TRBD1 (5 bases). Deletions cut 2 bases from V and 1 base from J, with 11 bases between. The CDR3 is made up of 15 amino acids. Germline V gene data show CDR1 as MDHEN and CDR2 as SYDVKM. The DNA of the CDR3 is TGTGCCAGCAGTTTAGGGCAGGGATGGAACACTGAAGCTTTCTTT. This encodes CASSLGQGWNTEAFF.

This clone was seen more than once but under ten times. The rearrangement uses TRBV5-4 and TRBJ2-1, with 14 bases matching TRBD2. The CDR3 covers 16 residues. Looked up from germline, CDR1 is SGHNT and CDR2 is YYREEE (reference sequence). V trimming: 4 bases; J trimming: 7 bases; junction bases outside the gene matches: 7. The CDR3 loop reads CASSQGTSGSGNEQFF. DNA for the CDR3: TGTGCCAGCAGCCAAGGGACTAGCGGGAGTGGGAATGAGCAGTTCTTC.

The CDR3 DNA sequence: TGTGCCAGCTCACCCGAGCGGGAGGGACGAGGTGAGCAGTTCTTC. Its translation is CASSPEREGRGEQFF. The chain uses TRBV18 and TRBJ2-1; 10 bases align to TRBD2. The V gene end was trimmed by 3 bases and the J gene end by 9 bases; junction bases not matched to a gene: 8. CDR1 is KGHSH, CDR2 LQKENI, per germline. The CDR3 sequence is 15 residues long.

The chain joins TRBV5-6 to TRBJ2-7; 7 bases align to TRBD1. V was pared by 4 bases and J by 3 bases, with 4 bases of the junction left unmatched. Germline V gives CDR1 SGHDT, CDR2 YYEEEE. The CDR3 runs 13 residues. DNA of the CDR3: TGTGCCAGCAGCCAAGGGGGCAACTACGAGCAGTACTTC. This translates into CASSQGGNYEQYF.

The rearrangement uses TRBV7-9 and TRBJ2-7; no firm D call. Germline CDR1 SEHNR, CDR2 FQNEAQ (reference sequence). The CDR3 runs to 12 residues. Deletions cut 5 bases from V and 3 bases from J, with 8 bases between. The CDR3 DNA reads TGTGCCAGCAGCGGAGAGTACTACGAGCAGTACTTC. Translation: CASSGEYYEQYF.

The CDR3 sequence: CASSLTSGRTYEQYF. The CDR3 coding sequence is TGTGCCAGCAGTTTGACTAGCGGGAGAACCTACGAGCAGTACTTC. The J gene is TRBJ2-5, the V gene TRBV2; the match to TRBD2 covers 12 bases. Gene TRBJ2-7 matches the end of the DNA better, so the J call may be wrong. This CDR3 contains 15 residues. Germline CDR1 SNHLY, CDR2 FYNNEI.

The chain uses TRBV6-5 and TRBJ1-2, with 8 bases lining up with TRBD1. Germline V gene data show CDR1 as MNHEY and CDR2 as SVGAGI. The length of the CDR3 is 13 residues. V shed 2 bases, J shed 8 bases, and the junction held 4 bases outside the gene matches. The CDR3 DNA is TGTGCCAGCAGTTACGGGACAGGCCGGGGCTACACCTTC. Translated, it gives CASSYGTGRGYTF.

The V gene is TRBV9, the J gene TRBJ1-4, with a possible D match to TRBD1 (6 bases). CDR1 SGDLS and CDR2 YYNGEE come from the germline V gene. CDR3 length: 14 amino acids. V shed 0 bases and J shed 8 bases, with 11 bases lying between them. CDR3 amino acids: CASSVGQGQEKLFF. For the CDR3, the DNA is TGTGCCAGCAGCGTAGGGCAGGGGCAGGAAAAACTGTTTTTT.

The chain uses TRBV7-8 and TRBJ2-7; no definite D call. Germline CDR1 reads SGHVS; CDR2 reads FQNEAQ. The CDR3 runs to 14 residues. V was pared by 1 base and J by 3 bases, with 10 bases between. The CDR3: CASSLVYTDYEQYF. DNA for the CDR3: TGTGCCAGCAGCTTAGTTTACACAGACTACGAGCAGTACTTC. Filled out from reference TRBV7-8 and TRBJ2-7, the complete variable domain reads GAGVSQSPRYKVAKRGQDVALRCDPISGHVSLFWYQQALGQGPEFLTYFQNEAQLDKSGLPSDRFFAERPEGSVSTLKIQRTQQEDSAVYLCASSLVYTDYEQYFGPGTRLTVT.